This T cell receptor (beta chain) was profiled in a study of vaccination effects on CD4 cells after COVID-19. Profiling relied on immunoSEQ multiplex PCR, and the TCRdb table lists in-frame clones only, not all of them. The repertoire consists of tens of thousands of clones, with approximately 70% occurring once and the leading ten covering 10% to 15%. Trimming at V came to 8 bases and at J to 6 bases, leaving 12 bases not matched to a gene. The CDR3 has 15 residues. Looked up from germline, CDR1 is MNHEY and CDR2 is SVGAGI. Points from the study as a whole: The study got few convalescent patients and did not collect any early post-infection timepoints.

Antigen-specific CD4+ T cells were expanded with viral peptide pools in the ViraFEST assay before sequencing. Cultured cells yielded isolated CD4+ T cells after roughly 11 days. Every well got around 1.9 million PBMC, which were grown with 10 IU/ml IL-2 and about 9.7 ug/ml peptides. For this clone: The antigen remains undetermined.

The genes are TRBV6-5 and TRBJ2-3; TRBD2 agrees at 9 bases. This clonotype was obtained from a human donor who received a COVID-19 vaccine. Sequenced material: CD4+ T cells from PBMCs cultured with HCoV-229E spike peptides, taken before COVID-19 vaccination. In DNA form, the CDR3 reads TGTGCCAGCCGCAGAGCGGGGGGTGATTTGGATACGCAGTATTTT. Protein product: CASRRAGGDLDTQYF.